A single sample gave rise to the 10 T cell receptor beta chains below, sequenced in a study of CD8 T cells in ankylosing spondylitis. TCRdb redid the calling of the 5' RACE reads with MiXCR, one entry per CDR3 protein. This repertoire shows roughly 240,000 distinct CDR3 sequences, roughly 8% found once; its top ten account for 4% to 5.5%. Specimen: blood, either unsorted or a sorted T cell fraction (not recorded which). Receptors originate from a female donor with ankylosing spondylitis or in good health (not recorded which).

This clonotype came up many times. The rearrangement uses TRBV6-1 and TRBJ2-1; D possibly corresponds to TRBD2 (5 bases). V shed 7 bases and J shed 0 bases, with 10 bases lying between them. Germline V gives CDR1 MNHNS, CDR2 SASEGT. The CDR3 extends over 14 amino acids. The CDR3 loop reads CASNPRGSYNEQFF. CDR3 DNA: TGTGCCAGCAACCCTCGGGGCTCCTACAATGAGCAGTTCTTC.

This clonotype has just a few counts. The chain couples TRBV6-6 to TRBJ1-2; D call uncertain. The V and J ends lost 4 bases and 3 bases respectively, with 9 bases between them. The CDR3 is made up of 13 amino acids. Per the germline V gene, CDR1 is MNHNY and CDR2 is SVGAGI (reference sequence). CDR3 region: CASSCSSDYGYTF. CDR3 DNA: TGTGCCAGCAGTTGCTCTTCGGACTATGGCTACACCTTC.

This clonotype was detected ten times or more. This chain joins TRBV6-6 and TRBJ2-3; 11 bases fit TRBD1. Germline-derived CDR1 and CDR2 are MNHNY and SVGAGI (reference sequence). V was clipped by 6 bases and J by 5 bases; unmatched bases: 7. The CDR3 runs 15 residues. DNA for the CDR3: TGTGCCAGCAGCGCCCCGGACAGGGGGCAAGATACGCAGTATTTT. It translates to CASSAPDRGQDTQYF.

Many counts were recorded for this clonotype. CDR3 sequence (DNA): TGCGCCAGCAGCTTCGACAAGACTAGCACAGATACGCAGTATTTT. Its translation is CASSFDKTSTDTQYF. The genes are TRBV5-1 and TRBJ2-3, with no clear D. V was cut by 2 bases and J by 0 bases, with 10 bases left in between. From germline, CDR1 is SGHRS and CDR2 YFSETQ. CDR3 length: 15 residues.

This clonotype was seen at least ten times. The rearrangement joins TRBV5-1 to TRBJ1-1, with D possibly TRBD1 on 6 matching bases. From germline, CDR1 is SGHRS and CDR2 YFSETQ. Trimming removed 7 bases at V and 12 bases at J, with 19 bases between. The CDR3 consists of 12 residues. The CDR3 coding sequence is TGCGCCAGCTCAGTAGAAGGCAGGGGTACTTTCTTT. Translating gives CASSVEGRGTFF.

The table lists this clonotype with many counts. In DNA form, the CDR3 reads TGCAGTGCTAGAGAAGGGACAGGGGGCTCGCGGGAGCAGTTCTTC. Translated, it gives CSAREGTGGSREQFF. V is TRBV20-1 and J is TRBJ2-1; TRBD1 aligns across 12 bases. CDR1 is DFQATT and CDR2 is SNEGSKA in the germline V gene (reference sequence). V shed 0 bases and J 10 bases; nucleotides not matched to a gene: 7. The CDR3 extends over 15 amino acids.

This clonotype was seen at least ten times. The chain uses TRBV5-4 and TRBJ2-1; D is possibly TRBD1 or TRBD2 (5 bases each). The germline V and J ends were trimmed by 4 bases and 8 bases, with 13 bases remaining between them. Germline V CDR1 and CDR2: SGHNT, YYREEE (reference sequence). The CDR3 totals 13 residues. The CDR3 here is CASSPLGVDEQFF. The DNA for the CDR3 is TGTGCCAGCAGCCCCCTGGGGGTGGATGAGCAGTTCTTC.

The rearrangement joins TRBV12-3 or TRBV12-4 to TRBJ2-2; no firm D call. V was pared by 6 bases and J by 1 base, with 9 bases between. This CDR3 spans 14 amino acids. CDR3 in amino acids: CASRRIQNTGELFF. The DNA of the CDR3 is TGTGCCAGCAGAAGGATCCAGAACACCGGGGAGCTGTTTTTT.

This clonotype has at least ten counts. The rearrangement links TRBV4-3 to TRBJ2-3; 12 bases fit TRBD2. The CDR3 runs to 18 residues. Trimming took 0 bases from V and 5 from J; bases not matched to a gene: 9. Germline CDR1 reads LGHNA; CDR2 reads YSLEER. The CDR3 is CASSQDGLAGGEGDTQYF. In DNA, the CDR3 is TGCGCCAGCAGCCAAGATGGCCTAGCGGGAGGGGAGGGAGATACGCAGTATTTT.

At least ten counts were recorded for this clonotype. The V gene is TRBV4-3, the J gene TRBJ2-7; 7 positions match TRBD2. CDR3 length: 15 residues. The trim removed 0 bases at V and 1 base at J, leaving 3 bases unmatched. CDR1 and CDR2 (germline): LGHNA, YSLEER. In DNA, the CDR3 is TGCGCCAGCAGCCAAGATCGGACTAGTTCCTACGAGCAGTACTTC. It specifies CASSQDRTSSYEQYF.